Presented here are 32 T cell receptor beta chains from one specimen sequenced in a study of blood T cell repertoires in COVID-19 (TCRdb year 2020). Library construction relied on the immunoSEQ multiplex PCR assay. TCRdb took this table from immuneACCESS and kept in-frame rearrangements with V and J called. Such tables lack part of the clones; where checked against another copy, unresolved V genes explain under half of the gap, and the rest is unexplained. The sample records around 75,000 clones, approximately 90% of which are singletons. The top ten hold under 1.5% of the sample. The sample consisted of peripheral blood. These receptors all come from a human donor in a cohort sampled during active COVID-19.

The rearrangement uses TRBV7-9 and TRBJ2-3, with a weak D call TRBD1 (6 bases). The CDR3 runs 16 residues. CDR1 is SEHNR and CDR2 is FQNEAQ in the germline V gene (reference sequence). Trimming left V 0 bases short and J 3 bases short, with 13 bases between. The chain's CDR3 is CASSLAQGWVTDTQYF. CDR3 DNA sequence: TGTGCCAGCAGCTTAGCGCAGGGGTGGGTTACAGATACGCAGTATTTT.

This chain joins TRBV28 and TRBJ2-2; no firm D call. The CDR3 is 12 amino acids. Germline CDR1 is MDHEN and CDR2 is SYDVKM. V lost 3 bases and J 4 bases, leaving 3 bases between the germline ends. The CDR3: CASSFLTGELFF. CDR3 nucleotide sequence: TGTGCCAGCAGTTTCCTCACCGGGGAGCTGTTTTTT.

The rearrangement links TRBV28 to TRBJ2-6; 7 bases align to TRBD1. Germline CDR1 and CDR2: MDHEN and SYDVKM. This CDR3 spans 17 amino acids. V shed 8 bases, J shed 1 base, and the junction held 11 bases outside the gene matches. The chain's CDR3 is CASRTGSIGSGANVLTF. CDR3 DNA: TGTGCCAGCCGGACAGGATCAATCGGGTCTGGGGCCAACGTCCTGACTTTC.

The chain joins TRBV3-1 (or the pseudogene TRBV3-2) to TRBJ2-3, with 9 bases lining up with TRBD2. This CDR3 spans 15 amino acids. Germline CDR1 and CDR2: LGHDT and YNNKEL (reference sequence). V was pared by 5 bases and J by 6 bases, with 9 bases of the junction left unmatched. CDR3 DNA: TGTGCCAGCAGCTACTGGGTGGCGGGAGGGGATACGCAGTATTTT. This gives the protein CASSYWVAGGDTQYF.

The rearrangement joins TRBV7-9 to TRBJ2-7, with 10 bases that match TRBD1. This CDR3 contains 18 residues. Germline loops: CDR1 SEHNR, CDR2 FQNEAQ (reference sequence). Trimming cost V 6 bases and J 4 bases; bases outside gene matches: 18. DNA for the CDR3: TGTGCCAGCAGAGCACCCGGAGGCGTAGGACAGGGGGATTACGAGCAGTACGTC. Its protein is CASRAPGGVGQGDYEQYV.

CDR3 coding DNA: TGTGCCAGCAGCCCGGACAGGGATGGAGGGGAGCTGTTTTTT. Translation gives CASSPDRDGGELFF. This chain links TRBV2 with TRBJ2-2; the match to TRBD1 covers 8 bases. Per the germline V gene, CDR1 is SNHLY and CDR2 is FYNNEI. This CDR3 is 14 amino acids long. V shed 6 bases and J 8 bases; nucleotides not matched to a gene: 8.

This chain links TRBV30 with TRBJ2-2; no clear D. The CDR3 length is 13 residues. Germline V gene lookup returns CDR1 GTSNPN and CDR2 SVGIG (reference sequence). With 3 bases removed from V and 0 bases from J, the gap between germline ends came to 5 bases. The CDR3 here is CAWRQANTGELFF. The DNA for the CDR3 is TGTGCCTGGAGGCAGGCGAACACCGGGGAGCTGTTTTTT.

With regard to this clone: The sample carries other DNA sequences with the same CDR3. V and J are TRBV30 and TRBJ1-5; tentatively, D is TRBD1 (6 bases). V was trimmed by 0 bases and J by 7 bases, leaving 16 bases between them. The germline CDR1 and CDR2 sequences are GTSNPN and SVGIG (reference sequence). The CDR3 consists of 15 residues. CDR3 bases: TGTGCCTGGAGTGTACAGGGAGCTCAGGGGCAGCCCCAGCATTTT. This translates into CAWSVQGAQGQPQHF.

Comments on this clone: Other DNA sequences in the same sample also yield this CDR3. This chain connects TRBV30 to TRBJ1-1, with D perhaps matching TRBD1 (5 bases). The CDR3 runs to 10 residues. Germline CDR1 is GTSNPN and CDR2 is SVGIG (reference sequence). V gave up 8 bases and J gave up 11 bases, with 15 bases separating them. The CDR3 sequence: CAGDSLRAFF. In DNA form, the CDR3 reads TGTGCCGGGGACTCGCTCCGGGCTTTCTTT.

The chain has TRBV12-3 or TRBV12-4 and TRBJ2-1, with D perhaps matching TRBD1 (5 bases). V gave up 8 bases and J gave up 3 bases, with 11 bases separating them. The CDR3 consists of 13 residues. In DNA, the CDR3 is TGTGCCAGCTCCGACGGACACTACAATGAGCAGTTCTTC. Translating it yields CASSDGHYNEQFF.

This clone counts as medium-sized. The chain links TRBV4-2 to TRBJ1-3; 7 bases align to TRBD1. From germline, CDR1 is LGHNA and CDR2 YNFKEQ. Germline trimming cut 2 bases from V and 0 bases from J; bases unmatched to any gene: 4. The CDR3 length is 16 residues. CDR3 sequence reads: CASSQFDRASGNTIYF. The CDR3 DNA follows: TGTGCCAGCAGCCAATTCGACAGGGCCTCTGGAAACACCATATATTTT.

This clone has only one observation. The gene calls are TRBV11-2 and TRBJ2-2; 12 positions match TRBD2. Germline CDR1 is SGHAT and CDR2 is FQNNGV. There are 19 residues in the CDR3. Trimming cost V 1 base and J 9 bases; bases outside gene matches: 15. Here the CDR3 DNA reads TGTGCCAGCAGCTTAGCCGAGCCTGGACTAGCGGGGTCAGGCAGGGAGCTGTTTTTT. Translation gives CASSLAEPGLAGSGRELFF.

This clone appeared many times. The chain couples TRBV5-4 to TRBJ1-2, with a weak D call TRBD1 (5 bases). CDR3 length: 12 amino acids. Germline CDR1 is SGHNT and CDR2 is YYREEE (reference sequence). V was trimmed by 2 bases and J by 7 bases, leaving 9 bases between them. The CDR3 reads CASSFRVGGYTF. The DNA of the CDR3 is TGTGCCAGCAGCTTCAGGGTCGGTGGCTACACCTTC. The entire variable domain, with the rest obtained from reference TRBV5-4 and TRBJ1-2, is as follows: ETGVTQSPTHLIKTRGQQVTLRCSSQSGHNTVSWYQQALGQGPQFIFQYYREEENGRGNFPPRFSGLQFPNYSSELNVNALELDDSALYLCASSFRVGGYTFGSGTRLTVV.

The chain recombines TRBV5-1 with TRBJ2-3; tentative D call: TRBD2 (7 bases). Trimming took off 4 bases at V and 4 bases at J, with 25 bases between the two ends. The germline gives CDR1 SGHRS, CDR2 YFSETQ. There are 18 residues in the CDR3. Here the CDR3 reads CASSPTPRLAGVADTQYF. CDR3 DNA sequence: TGCGCCAGCAGCCCAACCCCAAGACTAGCAGGGGTGGCAGATACGCAGTATTTT.

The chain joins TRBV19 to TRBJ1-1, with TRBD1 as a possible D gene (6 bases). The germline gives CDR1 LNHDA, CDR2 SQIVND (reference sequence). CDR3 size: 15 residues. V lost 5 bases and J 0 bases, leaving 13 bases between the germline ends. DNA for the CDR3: TGTGCCAGTAGTTTCGCAGGGGTCATGAACACTGAAGCTTTCTTT. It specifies CASSFAGVMNTEAFF.

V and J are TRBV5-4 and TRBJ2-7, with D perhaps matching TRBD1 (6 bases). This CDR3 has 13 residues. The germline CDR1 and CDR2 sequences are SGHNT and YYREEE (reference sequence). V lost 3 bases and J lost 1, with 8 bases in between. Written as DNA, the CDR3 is TGTGCCAGCAGCTCCGGACAGTCCTACGAGCAGTACTTC. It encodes CASSSGQSYEQYF.

CDR3 nucleotides: TGTGCCAGCAGCTTGGCCGGGGCAACTAATGAAAAACTGTTTTTT. Amino acids: CASSLAGATNEKLFF. V usage is TRBV5-6 and J usage is TRBJ1-4; D unclear. The CDR3 is 15 residues long. V was shortened by 0 bases and J by 0 bases, with 6 bases between the two germline ends. Germline assignment: CDR1 SGHDT and CDR2 YYEEEE.

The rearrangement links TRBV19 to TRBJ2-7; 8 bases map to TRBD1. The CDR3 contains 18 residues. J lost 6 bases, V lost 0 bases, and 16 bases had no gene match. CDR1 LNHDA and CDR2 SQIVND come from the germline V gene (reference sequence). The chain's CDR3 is CASSIDWVAGGSVTEQYF. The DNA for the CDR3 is TGTGCCAGTAGTATAGATTGGGTGGCAGGGGGCAGTGTTACCGAGCAGTACTTC.

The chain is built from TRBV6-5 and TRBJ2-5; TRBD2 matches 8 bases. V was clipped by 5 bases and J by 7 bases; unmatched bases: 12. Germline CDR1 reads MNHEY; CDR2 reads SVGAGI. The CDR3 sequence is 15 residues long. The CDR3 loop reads CASSLQHGRGGTQYF. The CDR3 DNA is TGTGCCAGCAGTCTCCAGCACGGGAGGGGTGGGACCCAGTACTTC.

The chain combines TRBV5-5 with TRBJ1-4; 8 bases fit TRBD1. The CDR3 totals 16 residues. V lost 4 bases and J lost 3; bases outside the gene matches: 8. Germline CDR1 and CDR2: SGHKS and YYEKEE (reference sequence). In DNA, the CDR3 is TGTGCCAGCAGCGGATACGGACAGGGATCTAATGAAAAACTGTTTTTT. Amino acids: CASSGYGQGSNEKLFF.

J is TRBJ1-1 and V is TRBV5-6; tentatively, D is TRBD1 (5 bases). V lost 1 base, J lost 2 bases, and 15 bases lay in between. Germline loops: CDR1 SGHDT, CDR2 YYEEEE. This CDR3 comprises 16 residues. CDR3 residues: CASSLRLGQRNTEAFF. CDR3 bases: TGTGCCAGCAGCTTGCGTTTAGGACAACGAAACACTGAAGCTTTCTTT.

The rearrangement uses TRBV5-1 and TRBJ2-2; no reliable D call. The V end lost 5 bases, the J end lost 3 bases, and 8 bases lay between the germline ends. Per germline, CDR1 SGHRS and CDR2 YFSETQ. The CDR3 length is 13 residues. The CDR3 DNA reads TGCGCCAGCAGGGCGGAATACACCGGGGAGCTGTTTTTT. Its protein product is CASRAEYTGELFF.

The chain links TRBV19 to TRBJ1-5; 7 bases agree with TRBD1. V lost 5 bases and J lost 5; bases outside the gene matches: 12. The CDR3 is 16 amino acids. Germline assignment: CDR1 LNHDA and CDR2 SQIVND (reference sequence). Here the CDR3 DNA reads TGTGCCAGTAGTTCTGCCATGACAGGGTTTTATCAGCCCCAGCATTTT. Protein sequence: CASSSAMTGFYQPQHF.

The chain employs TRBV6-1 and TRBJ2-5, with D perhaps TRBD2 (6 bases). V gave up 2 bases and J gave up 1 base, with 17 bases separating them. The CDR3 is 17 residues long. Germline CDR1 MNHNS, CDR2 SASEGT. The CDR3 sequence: CASSETKASVSQETQYF. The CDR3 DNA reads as TGTGCCAGCAGTGAAACAAAGGCTAGCGTAAGCCAAGAGACCCAGTACTTC.

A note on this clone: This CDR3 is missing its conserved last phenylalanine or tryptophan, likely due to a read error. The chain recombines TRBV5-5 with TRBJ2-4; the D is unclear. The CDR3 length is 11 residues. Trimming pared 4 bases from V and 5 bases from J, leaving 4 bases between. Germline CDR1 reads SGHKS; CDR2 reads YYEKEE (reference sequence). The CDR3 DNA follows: TGTGCCAGCAGCGTTGAAAACATTCAGTACCTC. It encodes CASSVENIQYL.

CDR3 sequence (DNA): TGTGCCAGCAGCGAAAAGGACCCTGGCGGGGACGAGCAGTACTTC. This sequence encodes CASSEKDPGGDEQYF. The V gene is TRBV28, the J gene TRBJ2-7, with D possibly TRBD2 on 6 matching bases. Trimming left V 6 bases short and J 5 bases short, with 20 bases between. Germline V gives CDR1 MDHEN, CDR2 SYDVKM. The CDR3 runs 15 residues.

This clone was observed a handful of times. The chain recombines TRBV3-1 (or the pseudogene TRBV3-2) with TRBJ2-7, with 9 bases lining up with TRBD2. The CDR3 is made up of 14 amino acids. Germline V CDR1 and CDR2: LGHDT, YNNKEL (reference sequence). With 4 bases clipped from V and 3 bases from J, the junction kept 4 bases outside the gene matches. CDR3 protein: CASSPSGRIYEQYF. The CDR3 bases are TGTGCCAGCAGCCCGAGCGGGAGGATCTACGAGCAGTACTTC.

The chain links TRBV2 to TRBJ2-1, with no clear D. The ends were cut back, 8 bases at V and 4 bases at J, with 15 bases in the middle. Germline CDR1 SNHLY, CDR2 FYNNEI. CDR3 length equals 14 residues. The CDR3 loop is CASLDGVSYNEQFF. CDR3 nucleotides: TGTGCCAGCCTCGACGGAGTCTCATACAATGAGCAGTTCTTC. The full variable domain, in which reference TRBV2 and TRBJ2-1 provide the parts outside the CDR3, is EPEVTQTPSHQVTQMGQEVILRCVPISNHLYFYWYRQILGQKVEFLVSFYNNEISEKSEIFDDQFSVERPDGSNFTLKIRSTKLEDSAMYFCASLDGVSYNEQFFGPGTRLTVL.

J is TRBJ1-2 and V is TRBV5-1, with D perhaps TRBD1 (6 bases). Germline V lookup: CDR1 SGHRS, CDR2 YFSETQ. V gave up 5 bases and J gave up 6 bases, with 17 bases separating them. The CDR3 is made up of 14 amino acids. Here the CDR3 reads CASRETGDYNGYTF. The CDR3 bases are TGCGCCAGCAGGGAGACAGGCGATTATAATGGCTACACCTTC.

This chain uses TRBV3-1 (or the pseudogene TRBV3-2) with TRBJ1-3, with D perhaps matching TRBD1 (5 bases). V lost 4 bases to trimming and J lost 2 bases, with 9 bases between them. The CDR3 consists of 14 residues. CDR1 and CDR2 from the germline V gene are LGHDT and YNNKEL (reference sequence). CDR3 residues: CASSPGGAGNTIYF. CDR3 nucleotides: TGTGCCAGCAGCCCGGGGGGGGCTGGAAACACCATATATTTT.

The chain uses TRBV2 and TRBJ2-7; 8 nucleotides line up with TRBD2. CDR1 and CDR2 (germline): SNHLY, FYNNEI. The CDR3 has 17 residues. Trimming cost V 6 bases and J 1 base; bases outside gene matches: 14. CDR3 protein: CASRMGYTSGLSYEQYF. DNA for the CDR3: TGTGCCAGCAGGATGGGGTACACTAGCGGCCTTTCCTACGAGCAGTACTTC.

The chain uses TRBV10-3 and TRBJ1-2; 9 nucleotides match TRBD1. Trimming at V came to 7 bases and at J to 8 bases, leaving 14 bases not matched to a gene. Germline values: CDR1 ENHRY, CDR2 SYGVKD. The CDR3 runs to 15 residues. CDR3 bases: TGTGCCATCAATCAAAATACAGGGGGCTTTCAAGGCTACACCTTC. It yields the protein CAINQNTGGFQGYTF.